This T cell receptor beta chain was sequenced during a study of regulatory T cells in long-lasting Graves disease. Whole-study findings and limits: There were preferences for TRBV28, TRBJ1-2 and TRBJ2-5 in persistent disease.

A word on this clonotype: Antigen specificity is unknown.

V was pared by 5 bases and J by 6 bases, with 13 bases between. CDR3 size: 13 residues. Germline CDR1 SGDLS, CDR2 YYNGEE. Arm-PCR of CDR3 regions and iRepertoire HTBI primers were used to build TCR beta libraries. Authors' analysis steps: Among the samples, 60 to 75 TRBV and 14 to 15 TRBJ segments were identified. From the multiplex PCR reads, TCRdb called clonotypes with MiXCR, one entry per CDR3 protein. The V and J calls, along with clone size, are taken from TCRdb and not from the paper's own processing. The table includes approximately 210,000 distinct CDR3 sequences, approximately 20% detected once. The time point is: newly diagnosed GD, antithyroid drugs for less than 3 months. RNA extracted from PBMCs served as the sequencing template. The patients were enrolled through endocrinology in Xi'an, China. As collected, the peripheral blood samples measured around 9 milliliters each and went into EDTA tubes.

This TCR was recovered from a female donor with Graves disease. V gene TRBV9 combines with J gene TRBJ2-3, with D unresolved. Sequencing was performed on peripheral blood mononuclear cells (PBMCs), taken at new diagnosis, from a patient treated with antithyroid drugs. CDR3 loop: CASRKDVGDTQYF. CDR3 bases: TGTGCCAGCAGAAAGGACGTCGGGGATACGCAGTATTTT.